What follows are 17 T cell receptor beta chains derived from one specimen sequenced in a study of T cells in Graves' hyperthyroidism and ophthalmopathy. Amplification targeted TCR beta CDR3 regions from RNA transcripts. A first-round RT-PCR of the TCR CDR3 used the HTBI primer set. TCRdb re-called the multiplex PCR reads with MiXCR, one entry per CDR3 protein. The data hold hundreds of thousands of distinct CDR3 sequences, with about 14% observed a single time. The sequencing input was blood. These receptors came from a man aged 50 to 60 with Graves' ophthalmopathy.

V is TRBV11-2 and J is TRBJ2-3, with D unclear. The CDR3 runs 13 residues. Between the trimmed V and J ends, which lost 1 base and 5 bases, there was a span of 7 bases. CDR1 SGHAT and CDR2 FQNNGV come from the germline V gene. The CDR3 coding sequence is TGTGCCAGCAGCTTAGTATGGGGAGATACGCAGTATTTT. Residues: CASSLVWGDTQYF.

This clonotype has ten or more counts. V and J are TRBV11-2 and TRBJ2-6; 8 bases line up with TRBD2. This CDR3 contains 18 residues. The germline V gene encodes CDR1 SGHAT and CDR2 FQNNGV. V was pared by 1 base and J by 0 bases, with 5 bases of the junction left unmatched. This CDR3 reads CASSLAAGAYSGANVLTF. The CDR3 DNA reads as TGTGCCAGCAGCTTAGCAGCGGGAGCTTACTCTGGGGCCAACGTCCTGACTTTC.

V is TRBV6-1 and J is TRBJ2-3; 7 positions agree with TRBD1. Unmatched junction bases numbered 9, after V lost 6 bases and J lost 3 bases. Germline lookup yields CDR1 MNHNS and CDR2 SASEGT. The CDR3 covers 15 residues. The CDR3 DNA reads TGTGCCAGCAGGGTAACAGGGGTCCGGACAGATACGCAGTATTTT. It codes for CASRVTGVRTDTQYF.

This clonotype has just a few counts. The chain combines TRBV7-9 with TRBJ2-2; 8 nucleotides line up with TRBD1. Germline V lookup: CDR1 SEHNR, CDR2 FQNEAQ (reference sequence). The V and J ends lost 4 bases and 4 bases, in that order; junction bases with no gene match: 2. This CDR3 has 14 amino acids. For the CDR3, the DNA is TGTGCCAGCAGCTCCCAGGGGGCCACCGGGGAGCTGTTTTTT. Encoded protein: CASSSQGATGELFF.

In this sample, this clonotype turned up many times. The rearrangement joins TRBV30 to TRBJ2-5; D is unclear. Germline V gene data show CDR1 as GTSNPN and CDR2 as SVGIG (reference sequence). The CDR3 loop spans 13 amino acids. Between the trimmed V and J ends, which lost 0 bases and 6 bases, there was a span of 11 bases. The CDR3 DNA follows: TGTGCCTGGAGTGTATTTAAGAGGCAGACCCAGTACTTC. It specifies CAWSVFKRQTQYF.

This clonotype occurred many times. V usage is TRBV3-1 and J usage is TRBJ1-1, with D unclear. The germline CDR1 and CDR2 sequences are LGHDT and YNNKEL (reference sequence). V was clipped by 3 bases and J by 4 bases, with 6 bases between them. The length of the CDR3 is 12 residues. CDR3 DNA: TGTGCCAGCAGCCATGGCAGCACTGAAGCTTTCTTT. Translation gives CASSHGSTEAFF.

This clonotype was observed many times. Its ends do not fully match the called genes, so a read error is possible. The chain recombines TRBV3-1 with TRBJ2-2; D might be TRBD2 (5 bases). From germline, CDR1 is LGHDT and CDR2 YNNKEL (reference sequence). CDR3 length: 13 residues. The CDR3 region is CASSLRGIGELFF. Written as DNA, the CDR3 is TGTGCCAGTAGCCTCAGAGGGATCGGGGAGCTGTTTTTT.

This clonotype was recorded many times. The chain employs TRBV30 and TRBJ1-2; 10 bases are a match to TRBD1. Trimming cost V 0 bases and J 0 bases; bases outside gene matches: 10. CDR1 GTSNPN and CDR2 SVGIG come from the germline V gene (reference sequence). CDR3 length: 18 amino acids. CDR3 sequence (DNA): TGTGCCTGGAGTGTACAGCGGACAGGGGGACACACTAACTATGGCTACACCTTC. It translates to CAWSVQRTGGHTNYGYTF.

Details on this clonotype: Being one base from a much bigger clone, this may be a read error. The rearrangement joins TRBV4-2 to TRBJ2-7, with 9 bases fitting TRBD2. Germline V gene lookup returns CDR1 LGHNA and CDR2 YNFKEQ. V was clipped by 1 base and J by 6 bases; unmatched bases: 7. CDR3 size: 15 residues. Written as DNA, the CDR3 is TGTGCCAGCAGCCAAGGCCTTAGCGGGAGTATCGAGCAGTACTTC. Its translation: CASSQGLSGSIEQYF.

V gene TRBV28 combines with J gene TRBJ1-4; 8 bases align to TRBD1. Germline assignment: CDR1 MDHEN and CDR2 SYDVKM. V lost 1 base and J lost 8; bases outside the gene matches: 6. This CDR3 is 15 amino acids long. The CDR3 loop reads CASSLLPTGAEKLFF. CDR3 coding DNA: TGTGCCAGCAGTTTATTACCGACAGGGGCCGAAAAACTGTTTTTT.

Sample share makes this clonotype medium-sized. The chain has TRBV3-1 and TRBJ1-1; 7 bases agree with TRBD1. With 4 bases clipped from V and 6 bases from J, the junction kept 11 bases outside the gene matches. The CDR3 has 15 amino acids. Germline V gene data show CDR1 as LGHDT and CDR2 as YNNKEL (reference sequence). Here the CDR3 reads CASSRLEGAFPEAFF. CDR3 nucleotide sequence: TGTGCCAGCAGCCGCCTAGAGGGGGCATTCCCTGAAGCTTTCTTT. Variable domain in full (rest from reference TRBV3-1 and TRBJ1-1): DTAVSQTPKYLVTQMGNDKSIKCEQNLGHDTMYWYKQDSKKFLKIMFSYNNKELIINETVPNRFSPKSPDKAHLNLHINSLELGDSAVYFCASSRLEGAFPEAFFGQGTRLTVV.

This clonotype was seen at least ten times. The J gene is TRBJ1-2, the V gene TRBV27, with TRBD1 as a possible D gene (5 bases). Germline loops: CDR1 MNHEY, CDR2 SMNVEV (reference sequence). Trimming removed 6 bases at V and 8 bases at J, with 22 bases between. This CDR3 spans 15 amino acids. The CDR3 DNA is TGTGCCAGCAGCCCGGGGGGGGAAAGGCGTTCCGGCTACACCTTC. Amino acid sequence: CASSPGGERRSGYTF.

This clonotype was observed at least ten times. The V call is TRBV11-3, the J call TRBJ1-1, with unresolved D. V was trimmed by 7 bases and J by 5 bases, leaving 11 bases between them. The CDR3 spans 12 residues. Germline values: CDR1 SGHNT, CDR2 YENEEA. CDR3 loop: CASTQTGTEAFF. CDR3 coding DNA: TGTGCCAGCACCCAAACTGGGACTGAAGCTTTCTTT.

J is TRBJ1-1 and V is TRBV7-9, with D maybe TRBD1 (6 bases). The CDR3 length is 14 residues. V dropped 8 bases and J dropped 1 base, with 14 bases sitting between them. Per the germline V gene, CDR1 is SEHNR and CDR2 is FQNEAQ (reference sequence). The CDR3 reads CASGDTPGNTEAFF. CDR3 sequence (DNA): TGTGCCAGCGGGGACACGCCAGGGAACACTGAAGCTTTCTTT.

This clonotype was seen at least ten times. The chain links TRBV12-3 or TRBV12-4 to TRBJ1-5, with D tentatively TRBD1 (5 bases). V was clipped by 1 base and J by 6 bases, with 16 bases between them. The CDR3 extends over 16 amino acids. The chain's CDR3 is CASSLVSGAESQPQHF. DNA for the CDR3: TGTGCCAGCAGTTTAGTGTCCGGGGCCGAAAGTCAGCCCCAGCATTTT.

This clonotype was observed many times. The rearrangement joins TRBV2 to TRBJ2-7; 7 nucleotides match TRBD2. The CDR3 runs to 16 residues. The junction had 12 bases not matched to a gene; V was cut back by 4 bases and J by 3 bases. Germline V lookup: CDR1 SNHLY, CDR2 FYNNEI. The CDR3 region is CASSVFLRTSNYEQYF. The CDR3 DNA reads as TGTGCCAGCAGTGTCTTTCTTCGGACTAGTAACTACGAGCAGTACTTC.

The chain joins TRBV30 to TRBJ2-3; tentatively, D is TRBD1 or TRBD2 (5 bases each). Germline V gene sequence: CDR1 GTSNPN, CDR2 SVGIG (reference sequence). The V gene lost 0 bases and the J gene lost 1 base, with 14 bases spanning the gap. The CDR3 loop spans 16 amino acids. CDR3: CAWSVNWGRGTDTQYF. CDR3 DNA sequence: TGTGCCTGGAGTGTCAATTGGGGACGGGGCACAGATACGCAGTATTTT.